This T cell receptor (beta chain) was identified in a study of technical replicates of blood from several donors (dated 2017 in TCRdb). As to this clone: This clone's antigen is unknown. Base-call qualities are not available, and no considerably larger clone is one nucleotide away.

CDR1 and CDR2 (SGHNT, YYREEE) derive from the germline V gene (reference sequence). V is pruned by 4 bases and J by 10 bases, leaving 7 bases of the junction without a gene match. CDR3 length: 12 amino acids, cysteine to phenylalanine. Only CDR3 DNA is held: 36 bases, read in frame from base 1. Libraries were constructed by the immunoSEQ multiplex PCR assay. Held by TCRdb, this immuneACCESS table contains in-frame sequences only and omits some clones. Under half of the omission traces to an unresolved V gene where checked; the cause of the rest is unknown. Present in this sample are 85,000 to 100,000 clones, around 90% of which were seen just once. The leading ten clones occupy roughly 0.26% of the sample.

Sequencing was done on a sample of T cells isolated from PBMCs. This clonotype originated in a human donor in good health. This receptor chain uses TRBV5-4 and TRBJ1-1, with 7 junctional bases fitting TRBD1. The CDR3 reads as follows: CASSRDRAGAFF. The DNA sequence is given as TGTGCCAGCAGCAGAGACAGGGCGGGAGCTTTCTTT.